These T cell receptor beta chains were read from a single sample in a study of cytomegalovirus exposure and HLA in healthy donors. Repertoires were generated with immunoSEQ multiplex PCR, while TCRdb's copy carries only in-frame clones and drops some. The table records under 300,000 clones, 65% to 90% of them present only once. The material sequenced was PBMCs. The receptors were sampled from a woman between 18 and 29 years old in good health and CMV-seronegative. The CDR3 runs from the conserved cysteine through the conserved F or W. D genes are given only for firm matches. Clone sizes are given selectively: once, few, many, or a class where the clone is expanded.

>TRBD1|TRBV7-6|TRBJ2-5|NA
TGTGCCAGCAGCCGAACAGGGGTAGAGACCCAGTACTTC
CASSRTGVETQYF
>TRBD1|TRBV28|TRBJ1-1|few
TGTGCCAGCTTTACAGGGGGTATGAACACTGAAGCTTTCTTT
CASFTGGMNTEAFF
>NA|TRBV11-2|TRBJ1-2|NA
TGTGCCAGCAGCTCCCAGTTATTTGGCTACACCTTC
CASSSQLFGYTF
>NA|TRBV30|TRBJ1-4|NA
TGTGCCTGGAGTGCAAATGAAAAACTGTTTTTT
CAWSANEKLFF
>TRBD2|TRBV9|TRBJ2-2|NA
TGTGCCAGCAGCGTACCGGGGGGAACCGGGGAGCTGTTTTTT
CASSVPGGTGELFF
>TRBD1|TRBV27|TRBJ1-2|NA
TGTGCCAGCAGCCAAACGACAGGGGTCTATGGCTACACCTTC
CASSQTTGVYGYTF
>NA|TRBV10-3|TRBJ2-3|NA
TGTGCCATCAGGGACTACCCCCTCGGCCGGGGGATAGATACGCAGTATTTT
CAIRDYPLGRGIDTQYF
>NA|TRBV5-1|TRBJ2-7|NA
TGCGCCAGCAGCTTGAGAACCCCTAATCACGAGCAGTACTTC
CASSLRTPNHEQYF
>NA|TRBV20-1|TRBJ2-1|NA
TGCAGTGCCTTCGGGGGTACTGAGCAGTTCTTC
CSAFGGTEQFF
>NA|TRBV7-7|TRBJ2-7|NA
TGTGCCAGCAGCCAAGGGCCAGGGATTCCCCTCCACGAGCAGTACTTC
CASSQGPGIPLHEQYF
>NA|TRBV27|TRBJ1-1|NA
TGTGCCAGCAGAAACCCGGGACAGAACACTGAAGCTTTCTTT
CASRNPGQNTEAFF
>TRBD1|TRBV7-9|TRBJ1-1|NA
TGTGCCAGCAGCCAGGACAGGGAGGGTGAAGCTTTCTTT
CASSQDREGEAFF
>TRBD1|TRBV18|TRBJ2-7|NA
TGTGCCAGCTCACCGATGCCGGGACAGAATCACTACGAGCAGTACTTC
CASSPMPGQNHYEQYF
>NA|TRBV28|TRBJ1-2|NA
TGTGCCAGCAGAACCCGGACAGTAAAGACGGGGGGCTACACCTTC
CASRTRTVKTGGYTF
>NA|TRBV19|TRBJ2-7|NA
TGTGCCAGTAGTGGATCTCGAACTCCTAGCGACGAGCAGTACTTC
CASSGSRTPSDEQYF
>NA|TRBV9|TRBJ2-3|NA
TGTGCCAGCAGCGTAGGGGGCAGCACAGATACGCAGTATTTT
CASSVGGSTDTQYF
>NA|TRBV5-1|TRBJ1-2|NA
TGCGCCAGCAGCTTAGGCTGGGCCTCCGACAGAACCTCCTATGGCTACACCTTC
CASSLGWASDRTSYGYTF
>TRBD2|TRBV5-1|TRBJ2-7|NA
TGCGCCAGCAGCTTGAGAGGGACTAGCGGGAGACCCTACGAGCAGTACTTC
CASSLRGTSGRPYEQYF
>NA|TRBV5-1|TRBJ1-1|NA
TGCGCCAGCAGCTTGGATCAGTGGTTGAAAGCTTTCTTT
CASSLDQWLKAFF
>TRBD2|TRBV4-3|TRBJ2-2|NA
TGCGCCAGCAGCCTAAAACTAGCGGGGGGCGGCGGGGAGCTGTTTTTT
CASSLKLAGGGGELFF
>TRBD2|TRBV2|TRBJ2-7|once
TGTGCCAGCTTACTAGCGGGCACCTACGAGCAGTACTTC
CASLLAGTYEQYF
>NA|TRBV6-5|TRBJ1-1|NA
TGTGCCAGCAGTTCGTCACAGGATGAAGCTTTCTTT
CASSSSQDEAFF
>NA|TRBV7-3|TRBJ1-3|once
TGTGCCAGCAGCTTAATGGGGGCAGGGGCAACTGGAAACACCATATATTTT
CASSLMGAGATGNTIYF
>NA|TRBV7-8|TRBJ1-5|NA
TGTGCCAGCAGCTTCACAGGGCCTCAGCCCCAGCATTTT
CASSFTGPQPQHF
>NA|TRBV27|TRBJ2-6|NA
TGTGCCAGCAGTTTAAGCGGCGTGGGGGCCAACGTCCTGACTTTC
CASSLSGVGANVLTF